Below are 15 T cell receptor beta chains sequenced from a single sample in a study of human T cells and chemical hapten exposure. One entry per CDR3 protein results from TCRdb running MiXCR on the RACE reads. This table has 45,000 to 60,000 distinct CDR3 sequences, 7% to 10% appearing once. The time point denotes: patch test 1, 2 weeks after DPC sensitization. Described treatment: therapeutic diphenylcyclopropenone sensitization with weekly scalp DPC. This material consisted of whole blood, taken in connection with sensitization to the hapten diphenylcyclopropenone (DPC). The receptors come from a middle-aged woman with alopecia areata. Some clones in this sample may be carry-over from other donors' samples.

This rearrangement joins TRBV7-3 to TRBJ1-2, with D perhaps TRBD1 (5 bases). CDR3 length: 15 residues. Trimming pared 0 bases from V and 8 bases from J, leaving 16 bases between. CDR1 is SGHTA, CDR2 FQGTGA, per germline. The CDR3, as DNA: TGTGCCAGCAGCTTAACGGTCGGGACCCTAGGGGGCTACACCTTC. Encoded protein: CASSLTVGTLGGYTF. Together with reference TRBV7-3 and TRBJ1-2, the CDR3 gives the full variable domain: GAGVSQTPSNKVTEKGKYVELRCDPISGHTALYWYRQSLGQGPEFLIYFQGTGAADDSGLPNDRFFAVRPEGSVSTLKIQRTERGDSAVYLCASSLTVGTLGGYTFGSGTRLTVV.

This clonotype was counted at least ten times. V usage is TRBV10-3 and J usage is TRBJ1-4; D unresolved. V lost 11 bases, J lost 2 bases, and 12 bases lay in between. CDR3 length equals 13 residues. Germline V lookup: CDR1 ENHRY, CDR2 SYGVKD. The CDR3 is CAAGPPTNEKLFF. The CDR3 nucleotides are TGTGCCGCCGGTCCTCCGACTAATGAAAAACTGTTTTTT.

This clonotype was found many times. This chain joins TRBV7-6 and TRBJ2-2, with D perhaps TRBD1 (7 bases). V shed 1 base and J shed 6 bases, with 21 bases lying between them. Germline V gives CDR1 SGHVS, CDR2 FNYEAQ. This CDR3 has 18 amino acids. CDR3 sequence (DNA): TGTGCCAGCAGCTTAGGAACGGCAGGGGGGCCGATCCCCGGGGAGCTGTTTTTT. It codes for CASSLGTAGGPIPGELFF.

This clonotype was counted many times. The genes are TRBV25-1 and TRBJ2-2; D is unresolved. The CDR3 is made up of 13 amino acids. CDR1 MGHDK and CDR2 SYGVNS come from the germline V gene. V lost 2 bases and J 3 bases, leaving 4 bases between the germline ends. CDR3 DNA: TGTGCCAGCAGTGAAAGGGACACCGGGGAGCTGTTTTTT. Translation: CASSERDTGELFF.

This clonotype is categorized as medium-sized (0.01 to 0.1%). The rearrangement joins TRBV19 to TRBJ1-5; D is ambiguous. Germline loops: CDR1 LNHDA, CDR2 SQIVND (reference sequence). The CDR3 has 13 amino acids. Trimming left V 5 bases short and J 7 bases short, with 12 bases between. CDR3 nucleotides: TGTGCCAGTAGTTTGGTCCCTAGGCAGCCCCAGCATTTT. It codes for CASSLVPRQPQHF. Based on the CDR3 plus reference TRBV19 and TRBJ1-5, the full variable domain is DGGITQSPKYLFRKEGQNVTLSCEQNLNHDAMYWYRQDPGQGLRLIYYSQIVNDFQKGDIAEGYSVSREKKESFPLTVTSAQKNPTAFYLCASSLVPRQPQHFGDGTRLSIL.

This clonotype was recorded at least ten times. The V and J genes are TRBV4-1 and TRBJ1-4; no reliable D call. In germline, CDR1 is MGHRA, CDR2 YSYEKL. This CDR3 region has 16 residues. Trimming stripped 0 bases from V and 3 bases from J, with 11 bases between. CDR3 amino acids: CASSQDPGIANEKLFF. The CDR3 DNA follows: TGCGCCAGCAGCCAAGATCCCGGGATTGCTAATGAAAAACTGTTTTTT.

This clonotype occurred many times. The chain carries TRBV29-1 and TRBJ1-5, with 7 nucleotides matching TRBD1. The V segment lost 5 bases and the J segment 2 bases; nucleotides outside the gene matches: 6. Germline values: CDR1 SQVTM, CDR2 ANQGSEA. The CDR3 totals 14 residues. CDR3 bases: TGCAGCGTTAAGGGGGCTGGTGGCAATCAGCCCCAGCATTTT. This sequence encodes CSVKGAGGNQPQHF.

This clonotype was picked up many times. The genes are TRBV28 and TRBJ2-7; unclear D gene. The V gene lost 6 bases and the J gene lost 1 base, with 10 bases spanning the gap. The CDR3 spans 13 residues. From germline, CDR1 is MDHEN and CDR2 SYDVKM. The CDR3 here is CASRPFGSYEQYF. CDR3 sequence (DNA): TGTGCCAGCAGGCCATTTGGGTCCTACGAGCAGTACTTC.

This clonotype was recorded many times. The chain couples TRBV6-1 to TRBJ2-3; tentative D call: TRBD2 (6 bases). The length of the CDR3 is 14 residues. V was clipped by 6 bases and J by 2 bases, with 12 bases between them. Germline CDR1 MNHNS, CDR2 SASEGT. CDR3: CASSGGRITDTQYF. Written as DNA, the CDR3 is TGTGCCAGCAGCGGGGGAAGGATCACAGATACGCAGTATTTT.

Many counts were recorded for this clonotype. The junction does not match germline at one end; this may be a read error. The CDR3 DNA is TGTGCCAGCAGCAAAGACAGGGGGCTCGGCGATCAGCCCCAGCATTTT. Its translation: CASSKDRGLGDQPQHF. V usage is TRBV3-1 and J usage is TRBJ1-5, with 10 bases that match TRBD1. The CDR3 loop spans 16 amino acids. CDR1 is LGHDT and CDR2 is YNNKEL in the germline V gene (reference sequence).

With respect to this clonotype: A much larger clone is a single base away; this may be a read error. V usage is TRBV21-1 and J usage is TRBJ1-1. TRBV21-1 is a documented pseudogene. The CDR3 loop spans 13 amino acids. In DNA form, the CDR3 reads TGTGCCAGCAGCATCTGGACTGATCTTTATGCTTTCTTT. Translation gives CASSIWTDLYAFF.

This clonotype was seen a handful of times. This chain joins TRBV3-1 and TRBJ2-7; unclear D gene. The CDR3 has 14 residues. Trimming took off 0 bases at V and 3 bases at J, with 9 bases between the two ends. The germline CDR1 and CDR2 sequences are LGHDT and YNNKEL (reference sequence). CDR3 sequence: CASSQDRADYEQYF. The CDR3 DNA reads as TGTGCCAGCAGCCAAGATAGGGCCGACTACGAGCAGTACTTC.

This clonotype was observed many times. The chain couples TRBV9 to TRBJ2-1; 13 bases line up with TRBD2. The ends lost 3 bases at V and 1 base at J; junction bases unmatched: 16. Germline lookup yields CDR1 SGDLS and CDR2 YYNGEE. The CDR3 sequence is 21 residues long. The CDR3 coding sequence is TGTGCCAGCAGCGCTAATCCCGGGACTAGCGGGGCAATTAGTTCCTACAATGAGCAGTTCTTC. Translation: CASSANPGTSGAISSYNEQFF.

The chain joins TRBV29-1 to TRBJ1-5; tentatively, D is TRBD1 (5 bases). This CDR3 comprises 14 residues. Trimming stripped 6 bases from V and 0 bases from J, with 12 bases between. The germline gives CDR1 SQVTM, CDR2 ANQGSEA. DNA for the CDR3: TGCAGCGTCTCGTGGGGGAATAGCAATCAGCCCCAGCATTTT. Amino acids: CSVSWGNSNQPQHF.

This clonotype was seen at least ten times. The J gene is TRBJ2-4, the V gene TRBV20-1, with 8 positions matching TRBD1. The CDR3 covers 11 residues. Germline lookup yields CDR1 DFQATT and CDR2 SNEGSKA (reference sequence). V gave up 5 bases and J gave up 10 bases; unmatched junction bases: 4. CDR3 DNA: TGCAGTGCTTTGGACAGGGAAATTCAGTACTTC. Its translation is CSALDREIQYF.